These 32 T cell receptor beta chains were all obtained from the same sample, sequenced in a study of response to subunit inactivated influenza vaccine. TCRdb reprocessed the RT-PCR reads with MiXCR, giving one entry per CDR3 protein. The sample shows hundreds of thousands of distinct CDR3 sequences, 6.5% to 8% of them seen only once. Sequences were derived from PBMCs from blood, sampled around 25 months after vaccination. These receptor sequences come from a man in his fifties or sixties who received an inactivated influenza vaccine.

Worth noting for this clonotype: One end of the junction varies from germline; a read error may be responsible. The V and J genes are TRBV11-1 and TRBJ2-7; the match to TRBD1 covers 8 bases. Germline CDR1 is SGHAT and CDR2 is FQDESV (reference sequence). The CDR3 loop spans 16 amino acids. CDR3: CASSQVTSGGSDEQYF. The CDR3 DNA reads TGTGCCAGCAGCCAAGTTACATCAGGGGGCTCCGACGAGCAGTACTTC.

This clonotype came up many times. The rearrangement links TRBV6-5 to TRBJ2-3; tentative D call: TRBD1 (5 bases). Germline loops: CDR1 MNHEY, CDR2 SVGAGI. This CDR3 has 17 amino acids. Between the trimmed V and J ends, which lost 3 bases and 4 bases, there was a span of 20 bases. The CDR3 loop reads CASSYKSGMGHSDTQYF. Written as DNA, the CDR3 is TGTGCCAGCAGTTATAAGTCAGGGATGGGTCATTCAGATACGCAGTATTTT.

This clonotype was counted only a few times. This chain links TRBV10-3 with TRBJ2-1; 8 bases map to TRBD2. The germline CDR1 and CDR2 sequences are ENHRY and SYGVKD. The V segment lost 10 bases and the J segment 7 bases; nucleotides outside the gene matches: 9. The CDR3 length is 13 residues. The chain's CDR3 is CANSGIDRNEQFF. In nucleotides, the CDR3 is TGTGCCAATAGCGGGATAGATCGTAATGAGCAGTTCTTC.

This clonotype was seen many times. This rearrangement joins TRBV3-1 to TRBJ2-2; 8 nucleotides line up with TRBD2. The CDR3 is 17 residues long. The ends lost 0 bases at V and 4 bases at J; junction bases unmatched: 7. CDR1 is LGHDT, CDR2 YNNKEL, per germline (reference sequence). The CDR3 reads CASSQELAGRGTGELFF. Here the CDR3 DNA reads TGTGCCAGCAGCCAAGAATTAGCGGGAAGGGGCACCGGGGAGCTGTTTTTT. Variable domain in full (rest from reference TRBV3-1 and TRBJ2-2): DTAVSQTPKYLVTQMGNDKSIKCEQNLGHDTMYWYKQDSKKFLKIMFSYNNKELIINETVPNRFSPKSPDKAHLNLHINSLELGDSAVYFCASSQELAGRGTGELFFGEGSRLTVL.

This clonotype was picked up many times. The rearrangement uses TRBV3-1 and TRBJ1-1; unclear D gene. The CDR3 is 13 residues long. The germline CDR1 and CDR2 sequences are LGHDT and YNNKEL (reference sequence). The V end was cut by 6 bases, the J end by 5 bases, with 13 bases between. CDR3 in amino acids: CASSNVPGTEAFF. The DNA for the CDR3 is TGTGCCAGCAGTAATGTCCCGGGGACTGAAGCTTTCTTT.

The chain has TRBV6-5 and TRBJ1-2, with D possibly matching TRBD1 (6 bases). Trimming removed 5 bases from V and 7 bases from J, with 8 bases in between. The CDR3 runs 11 residues. Germline V gives CDR1 MNHEY, CDR2 SVGAGI. The CDR3 is CASSTGLGYTF. Here the CDR3 DNA reads TGTGCCAGCAGTACAGGGCTTGGCTACACCTTC.

This clonotype was counted many times. The rearrangement uses TRBV5-1 and TRBJ2-3; 10 bases line up with TRBD2. Germline trimming cut 4 bases from V and 0 bases from J; bases unmatched to any gene: 5. The germline V gene encodes CDR1 SGHRS and CDR2 YFSETQ. The CDR3 is 16 residues long. The CDR3 DNA reads TGCGCCAGCAGCGGAATTAGCGGGGGGAGCACAGATACGCAGTATTTT. Encoded protein: CASSGISGGSTDTQYF. The whole variable domain, filled in from reference TRBV5-1 and TRBJ2-3, reads KAGVTQTPRYLIKTRGQQVTLSCSPISGHRSVSWYQQTPGQGLQFLFEYFSETQRNKGNFPGRFSGRQFSNSRSEMNVSTLELGDSALYLCASSGISGGSTDTQYFGPGTRLTVL.

The gene calls are TRBV7-2 and TRBJ1-3; possibly TRBD1 for D (5 bases). The CDR3 totals 13 residues. CDR1 is SGHTA, CDR2 FQGNSA, per germline. Between the trimmed V and J ends, which lost 7 bases and 4 bases, there was a span of 11 bases. The CDR3 protein is CASTSSGGNTIYF. The CDR3 region has the DNA TGTGCCAGCACCTCGTCAGGGGGAAACACCATATATTTT. The full variable domain, in which reference TRBV7-2 and TRBJ1-3 provide the parts outside the CDR3, is GAGVSQSPSNKVTEKGKDVELRCDPISGHTALYWYRQSLGQGLEFLIYFQGNSAPDKSGLPSDRFSAERTGGSVSTLTIQRTQQEDSAVYLCASTSSGGNTIYFGEGSWLTVV.

There are many counts of this clonotype. The rearrangement links TRBV5-5 to TRBJ2-1, with no clear D. V shed 1 base and J shed 5 bases, with 10 bases lying between them. This CDR3 is 14 amino acids long. CDR1 and CDR2 (germline): SGHKS, YYEKEE (reference sequence). The CDR3 region has the DNA TGTGCCAGCAGCTTGTTTGGCCAGGACAATGAGCAGTTCTTC. Protein product: CASSLFGQDNEQFF.

This clonotype was counted only a few times. The chain uses TRBV7-9 and TRBJ2-6, with D perhaps TRBD1 (5 bases). V was cut by 0 bases and J by 1 base, with 7 bases left in between. Germline V gene data show CDR1 as SEHNR and CDR2 as FQNEAQ (reference sequence). The CDR3 spans 16 residues. The chain's CDR3 is CASSLASGSGANVLTF. Here the CDR3 DNA reads TGTGCCAGCAGCTTAGCGTCAGGGTCTGGGGCCAACGTCCTGACTTTC.

Only a few counts were recorded for this clonotype. The DNA of the CDR3 is TGCGCCAGCAGCCCCCTGGGACAGGGAAGGTCTGAAAAACTGTTTTTT. Translating it yields CASSPLGQGRSEKLFF. The genes are TRBV4-1 and TRBJ1-4; TRBD1 matches at 9 bases. The CDR3 loop spans 16 amino acids. Germline V gene sequence: CDR1 MGHRA, CDR2 YSYEKL. V shed 4 bases, J shed 7 bases, and the junction held 10 bases outside the gene matches.

This clonotype was detected only a few times. It may be a read error: a sequence one base away is much more abundant. This chain links TRBV9 with TRBJ2-7, with TRBD2 matching over 7 bases. CDR1 and CDR2 from the germline V gene are SGDLS and YYNGEE. The CDR3 covers 14 residues. CDR3 in DNA: TGTGCCGGCAGCCATGGTAAGCGGGGCTACGAGCAGTACTTC. It translates to CAGSHGKRGYEQYF.

This rearrangement joins TRBV11-3 to TRBJ2-1, with 7 bases fitting TRBD1. The length of the CDR3 is 13 residues. CDR1 and CDR2 from the germline V gene are SGHNT and YENEEA. Germline trimming cut 5 bases from V and 10 bases from J; bases unmatched to any gene: 8. CDR3 region: CASSHTGVGEQFF. In DNA form, the CDR3 reads TGTGCCAGCAGCCATACAGGGGTGGGGGAGCAGTTCTTC.

This clonotype occurred a few times. This chain uses TRBV20-1 with TRBJ1-1; D gene unclear. V gave up 0 bases and J gave up 0 bases, with 14 bases separating them. In germline, CDR1 is DFQATT, CDR2 SNEGSKA (reference sequence). There are 16 residues in the CDR3. The CDR3 reads CSARDLLGPLNTEAFF. The CDR3, as DNA: TGCAGTGCTAGAGATCTCCTGGGCCCTTTGAACACTGAAGCTTTCTTT.

This chain uses TRBV4-2 with TRBJ2-5, with a possible D match to TRBD2 (5 bases). CDR1 is LGHNA and CDR2 is YNFKEQ in the germline V gene. The ends were cut back, 0 bases at V and 2 bases at J, with 10 bases in the middle. This CDR3 has 15 amino acids. The CDR3 loop is CASSQDPRGQETQYF. CDR3 coding DNA: TGTGCCAGCAGCCAAGACCCCCGGGGACAAGAGACCCAGTACTTC.

The table lists this clonotype with a few counts. This chain joins TRBV5-1 and TRBJ1-3; 7 bases match TRBD1. CDR1 and CDR2 from the germline V gene are SGHRS and YFSETQ. The V and J ends lost 3 bases and 2 bases, in that order; junction bases with no gene match: 5. The CDR3 contains 15 residues. CDR3 sequence: CASSYGDSPGNTIYF. CDR3 sequence (DNA): TGCGCCAGCAGCTACGGGGACAGCCCTGGAAACACCATATATTTT.

This clonotype was found many times. The genes are TRBV10-3 and TRBJ2-5; D gene uncertain. Germline-derived CDR1 and CDR2 are ENHRY and SYGVKD. This CDR3 spans 11 amino acids. Trimming stripped 3 bases from V and 6 bases from J, with 5 bases between. Here the CDR3 DNA reads TGTGCCATCAGTGAATCTAAGACCCAGTACTTC. As protein: CAISESKTQYF.

This clonotype was seen only a few times. J is TRBJ2-2 and V is TRBV12-3 or TRBV12-4; D may be TRBD2 (5 bases). CDR3 size: 13 residues. V was clipped by 7 bases and J by 4 bases, with 10 bases between them. This chain's CDR3 is CASTSRGTGELFF. The CDR3 DNA reads TGTGCCAGCACCTCTCGGGGCACCGGGGAGCTGTTTTTT.

This clonotype was counted ten times or more. V usage is TRBV6-1 and J usage is TRBJ1-1, with D possibly being TRBD1 (5 bases). Germline lookup yields CDR1 MNHNS and CDR2 SASEGT. The V gene lost 6 bases and the J gene lost 0 bases, with 11 bases spanning the gap. This CDR3 has 14 residues. The CDR3 region has the DNA TGTGCCAGCAGAAAAGACAGCATGAACACTGAAGCTTTCTTT. This encodes CASRKDSMNTEAFF.

V is TRBV10-2 and J is TRBJ2-1; 10 nucleotides match TRBD2. The CDR3 has 16 residues. Germline V lookup: CDR1 WSHSY, CDR2 SAAADI. The V segment lost 0 bases and the J segment 4 bases; nucleotides outside the gene matches: 3. CDR3 nucleotide sequence: TGCGCCAGCAGTGAGTCGGCTAGCGGGGGATACAATGAGCAGTTCTTC. Amino acid sequence: CASSESASGGYNEQFF.

This clonotype was seen a few times. The chain joins TRBV28 to TRBJ2-2, with D possibly matching TRBD2 (6 bases). The CDR3 extends over 14 amino acids. With 7 bases removed from V and 5 bases from J, the gap between germline ends came to 14 bases. Germline-derived CDR1 and CDR2 are MDHEN and SYDVKM. The CDR3 nucleotides read TGTGCCAGCACCCTTGGCGCGGGAACCGGGGAGCTGTTTTTT. Protein sequence: CASTLGAGTGELFF.

V usage is TRBV5-1 and J usage is TRBJ2-7, with 10 bases identical to TRBD2. Germline lookup yields CDR1 SGHRS and CDR2 YFSETQ. V shed 5 bases, J shed 3 bases, and the junction held 11 bases outside the gene matches. The CDR3 spans 16 residues. DNA for the CDR3: TGCGCCAGCAGAACCTCTAGCGGGGGCATCCTCTACGAGCAGTACTTC. This codes for CASRTSSGGILYEQYF.

V is TRBV9 and J is TRBJ2-5; a weak D match, TRBD1 (5 bases). V was trimmed by 1 base and J by 5 bases, leaving 9 bases between them. The CDR3 length is 13 residues. Germline values: CDR1 SGDLS, CDR2 YYNGEE. CDR3 nucleotides: TGTGCCAGCAGCGTAATGGGGCCCGAGACCCAGTACTTC. This sequence encodes CASSVMGPETQYF. The whole variable domain, remainder taken from reference TRBV9 and TRBJ2-5, is DSGVTQTPKHLITATGQRVTLRCSPRSGDLSVYWYQQSLDQGLQFLIQYYNGEERAKGNILERFSAQQFPDLHSELNLSSLELGDSALYFCASSVMGPETQYFGPGTRLLVL.

J is TRBJ2-7 and V is TRBV5-1, with D unresolved. The ends were cut back, 3 bases at V and 2 bases at J, with 12 bases in the middle. CDR3 length equals 14 residues. Germline V gene data show CDR1 as SGHRS and CDR2 as YFSETQ. The CDR3 region is CASSSNVPPYEQYF. CDR3 nucleotide sequence: TGCGCCAGCAGCTCCAACGTCCCTCCCTACGAGCAGTACTTC.

Only a few counts were recorded for this clonotype. The J gene is TRBJ2-3, the V gene TRBV7-2; TRBD2 aligns across 8 bases. V shed 4 bases, J shed 2 bases, and the junction held 8 bases outside the gene matches. Germline V gene sequence: CDR1 SGHTA, CDR2 FQGNSA. This CDR3 is 16 amino acids long. DNA of the CDR3: TGTGCCAGCAGCTCGTGGGGAGCGGGAGTCACAGATACGCAGTATTTT. The encoded protein is CASSSWGAGVTDTQYF.

This chain joins TRBV7-9 and TRBJ2-2, with 8 bases identical to TRBD1. Germline V gene data show CDR1 as SEHNR and CDR2 as FQNEAQ (reference sequence). Trimming took 5 bases from V and 1 from J; bases not matched to a gene: 6. The CDR3 covers 16 residues. The CDR3 bases are TGTGCCAGCAGCCGGACAGGGCTAGGGAACACCGGGGAGCTGTTTTTT. This encodes CASSRTGLGNTGELFF. The variable domain in full, with the rest retrieved from reference TRBV7-9 and TRBJ2-2, is DTGVSQNPRHKITKRGQNVTFRCDPISEHNRLYWYRQTLGQGPEFLTYFQNEAQLEKSRLLSDRFSAERPKGSFSTLEIQRTEQGDSAMYLCASSRTGLGNTGELFFGEGSRLTVL.

At least ten counts were recorded for this clonotype. The chain carries TRBV13 and TRBJ1-1; D call uncertain. The ends were cut back, 4 bases at V and 2 bases at J, with 26 bases in the middle. Germline V gene sequence: CDR1 PRHDT, CDR2 FYEKMQ (reference sequence). This CDR3 contains 19 residues. The CDR3 DNA is TGTGCCAGCAGCTCCTCTAGGCCAGTCTCTGCGGGGTCAAACACTGAAGCTTTCTTT. It encodes CASSSSRPVSAGSNTEAFF.

This rearrangement joins TRBV4-2 to TRBJ2-3; 7 bases map to TRBD2. The ends lost 0 bases at V and 2 bases at J; junction bases unmatched: 5. The CDR3 runs to 16 residues. Per germline, CDR1 LGHNA and CDR2 YNFKEQ. The CDR3 sequence: CASSQDPGLPTDTQYF. CDR3 coding DNA: TGTGCCAGCAGCCAAGATCCGGGACTACCCACAGATACGCAGTATTTT.

Worth noting for this clonotype: At one end, the junction sequence differs from germline, possibly due to a read error. This chain joins TRBV19 and TRBJ2-1, with D possibly being TRBD1 or TRBD2 (6 bases each). Germline loops: CDR1 LNHDA, CDR2 SQIVND (reference sequence). This CDR3 comprises 14 residues. For the CDR3, the DNA is TGTGCCAGTAGTATAGCGGGGGCCTACTATGAGCAGTTCTTC. It encodes CASSIAGAYYEQFF.

This clonotype has ten or more counts. The chain couples TRBV5-1 to TRBJ2-2, with 7 bases identical to TRBD2. The CDR3 loop spans 17 amino acids. Germline-derived CDR1 and CDR2 are SGHRS and YFSETQ. The V segment lost 4 bases and the J segment 1 base; nucleotides outside the gene matches: 10. CDR3 nucleotide sequence: TGCGCCAGCAGCCCTGGAGGGCCTAGCGGGAACACCGGGGAGCTGTTTTTT. It is translated as CASSPGGPSGNTGELFF.

The table lists this clonotype with a few counts. The rearrangement links TRBV6-6 to TRBJ1-1, with D unclear. Germline loops: CDR1 MNHNY, CDR2 SVGAGI (reference sequence). There are 13 residues in the CDR3. Deletions cut 2 bases from V and 1 base from J, with 5 bases between. The CDR3 is CASSYAANTEAFF. The CDR3 DNA is TGTGCCAGCAGTTACGCAGCGAACACTGAAGCTTTCTTT.

In this sample, this clonotype turned up many times. The rearrangement joins TRBV29-1 to TRBJ2-3; 10 bases are a match to TRBD2. Germline CDR1 reads SQVTM; CDR2 reads ANQGSEA. The trim removed 8 bases at V and 2 bases at J, leaving 13 bases unmatched. The CDR3 sequence is 16 residues long. CDR3 DNA: TGCAGCATCTCGAAGAGGCTAGCGGGAGCCACAGATACGCAGTATTTT. It encodes CSISKRLAGATDTQYF.